Listed here are 14 T cell receptor beta chains from one sample, sequenced in a study of blood T cell repertoires in COVID-19. Here immunoSEQ multiplex PCR was the method, and the copy in TCRdb shows in-frame clones only, minus some. The data show 200,000 to 300,000 clones, around 80% seen once. The specimen was peripheral blood. These receptors were taken from a woman younger than 35 with acute or convalescent COVID-19.

This clone has more than one count but fewer than ten. The gene calls are TRBV7-3 and TRBJ2-5, with 10 positions matching TRBD2. Germline V gene data show CDR1 as SGHTA and CDR2 as FQGTGA. J lost 1 base, V lost 1 base, and 0 bases had no gene match. This CDR3 region has 15 residues. The CDR3 nucleotides are TGTGCCAGCAGCTTAATAGCGGGGGGCCAAGAGACCCAGTACTTC. This encodes CASSLIAGGQETQYF.

V and J are TRBV15 and TRBJ2-3; TRBD2 might be the D (6 bases). Germline loops: CDR1 LNHNV, CDR2 YYDKDF (reference sequence). CDR3 length equals 15 residues. Trimming took 4 bases from V and 4 from J, leaving 15 bases between them. The CDR3 region has the DNA TGTGCCACCAGCACCCGGGACTTACGCGCAGATACGCAGTATTTT. This codes for CATSTRDLRADTQYF. Using reference TRBV15 and TRBJ2-3 for the parts outside the CDR3, the full variable domain is DAMVIQNPRYQVTQFGKPVTLSCSQTLNHNVMYWYQQKSSQAPKLLFHYYDKDFNNEADTPDNFQSRRPNTSFCFLDIRSPGLGDTAMYLCATSTRDLRADTQYFGPGTRLTVL.

V is TRBV6-2 or TRBV6-3 and J is TRBJ2-2, with 12 bases lining up with TRBD2. This CDR3 is 15 amino acids long. With 5 bases clipped from V and 5 bases from J, the junction kept 3 bases outside the gene matches. Germline V gives CDR1 MNHEY, CDR2 SVGEGT. The CDR3 spells CASSATSGRTGELFF. CDR3 nucleotide sequence: TGTGCCAGCAGTGCTACTAGCGGGAGGACCGGGGAGCTGTTTTTT.

This clone was picked up one time. The V and J genes are TRBV10-2 and TRBJ2-4; TRBD1 aligns across 11 bases. CDR1 WSHSY and CDR2 SAAADI come from the germline V gene. The V segment lost 3 bases and the J segment 4 bases; nucleotides outside the gene matches: 2. The CDR3 runs 15 residues. The CDR3 is CASSEGQGAKNIQYF. As DNA, the CDR3 is TGCGCCAGCAGTGAAGGACAGGGGGCAAAAAACATTCAGTACTTC.

This clone was found a few times. The rearrangement uses TRBV6-6 and TRBJ1-4, with a weak D call TRBD1 (6 bases). CDR1 is MNHNY and CDR2 is SVGAGI in the germline V gene (reference sequence). The V and J ends lost 2 bases and 8 bases respectively, with 9 bases between them. CDR3 size: 13 residues. The CDR3 DNA is TGTGCCAGCAGTTACAGGGGGGGAGAAAAACTGTTTTTT. Protein: CASSYRGGEKLFF.

This clone was observed a single time. This sequence joins TRBV6-5 and TRBJ2-7; maybe TRBD1 (6 bases). Trimming pared 2 bases from V and 4 bases from J, leaving 18 bases between. Germline loops: CDR1 MNHEY, CDR2 SVGAGI. The CDR3 totals 16 residues. The CDR3 spells CASSYDQGSPPYEQYF. Written as DNA, the CDR3 is TGTGCCAGCAGTTACGACCAGGGGTCTCCCCCTTACGAGCAGTACTTC.

The rearrangement links TRBV7-8 to TRBJ1-4; D call uncertain. This CDR3 has 14 amino acids. The V end lost 5 bases, the J end lost 2 bases, and 9 bases lay between the germline ends. Germline V gene sequence: CDR1 SGHVS, CDR2 FQNEAQ. The CDR3 sequence is CASSETLTNEKLFF. In DNA, the CDR3 is TGTGCCAGCAGCGAGACACTCACTAATGAAAAACTGTTTTTT.

The chain carries TRBV18 and TRBJ2-7; D is unclear. The V end was cut by 2 bases, the J end by 6 bases, with 17 bases between. Germline loops: CDR1 KGHSH, CDR2 LQKENI. There are 15 residues in the CDR3. CDR3 in amino acids: CASSPSTPLLREQYF. CDR3 sequence (DNA): TGTGCCAGCTCACCATCGACACCTCTCCTACGCGAGCAGTACTTC. Using reference TRBV18 and TRBJ2-7 for the parts outside the CDR3, the full variable domain is NAGVMQNPRHLVRRRGQEARLRCSPMKGHSHVYWYRQLPEEGLKFMVYLQKENIIDESGMPKERFSAEFPKEGPSILRIQQVVRGDSAAYFCASSPSTPLLREQYFGPGTRLTVT.

This rearrangement joins TRBV25-1 to TRBJ1-1; D is perhaps TRBD1 (6 bases). Germline CDR1 MGHDK, CDR2 SYGVNS. This CDR3 has 14 amino acids. V was trimmed by 9 bases and J by 1 base, leaving 15 bases between them. CDR3 in amino acids: CASSKTQGNTEAFF. CDR3 sequence (DNA): TGTGCCAGTAGCAAGACACAGGGGAACACTGAAGCTTTCTTT.

The chain recombines TRBV18 with TRBJ2-7, with TRBD2 matching over 8 bases. V lost 0 bases, J lost 5 bases, and 6 bases stayed unmatched. The CDR3 consists of 15 residues. Germline CDR1 and CDR2: KGHSH and LQKENI. CDR3 in amino acids: CASSPPGLEVHEQYF. In DNA, the CDR3 is TGTGCCAGCTCACCACCGGGACTAGAAGTCCACGAGCAGTACTTC. Full variable domain (remainder filled in from reference TRBV18 and TRBJ2-7): NAGVMQNPRHLVRRRGQEARLRCSPMKGHSHVYWYRQLPEEGLKFMVYLQKENIIDESGMPKERFSAEFPKEGPSILRIQQVVRGDSAAYFCASSPPGLEVHEQYFGPGTRLTVT.

The chain couples TRBV19 to TRBJ2-2; no clear D. Trimming cost V 3 bases and J 0 bases, with 8 bases left between them. CDR3 length equals 15 residues. CDR1 LNHDA and CDR2 SQIVND come from the germline V gene (reference sequence). The CDR3: CASSMWQTNTGELFF. The CDR3 DNA is TGTGCCAGTAGTATGTGGCAGACGAACACCGGGGAGCTGTTTTTT. The variable domain in full, completed from reference TRBV19 and TRBJ2-2, reads DGGITQSPKYLFRKEGQNVTLSCEQNLNHDAMYWYRQDPGQGLRLIYYSQIVNDFQKGDIAEGYSVSREKKESFPLTVTSAQKNPTAFYLCASSMWQTNTGELFFGEGSRLTVL.

CDR3 loop: CASSQATYDQPQHF. The CDR3 DNA sequence: TGTGCCAGCAGCCAAGCAACCTATGATCAGCCCCAGCATTTT. The rearrangement uses TRBV3-1 (or the pseudogene TRBV3-2) and TRBJ1-5; D uncertain. With 1 base removed from V and 5 bases from J, the gap between germline ends came to 9 bases. CDR1 LGHDT and CDR2 YNNKEL come from the germline V gene (reference sequence). This CDR3 is 14 amino acids long.

The chain carries TRBV7-9 and TRBJ2-1; 11 positions match TRBD1. This CDR3 contains 14 residues. Looked up from germline, CDR1 is SEHNR and CDR2 is FQNEAQ (reference sequence). V shed 1 base and J 9 bases; nucleotides not matched to a gene: 2. CDR3 amino acids: CASSLVGTGGEQFF. CDR3 in DNA: TGTGCCAGCAGCTTAGTAGGGACAGGGGGTGAGCAGTTCTTC. Based on the CDR3 plus reference TRBV7-9 and TRBJ2-1, the full variable domain is DTGVSQNPRHKITKRGQNVTFRCDPISEHNRLYWYRQTLGQGPEFLTYFQNEAQLEKSRLLSDRFSAERPKGSFSTLEIQRTEQGDSAMYLCASSLVGTGGEQFFGPGTRLTVL.

The rearrangement links TRBV15 to TRBJ1-2; D perhaps matches TRBD1 (5 bases). CDR1 LNHNV and CDR2 YYDKDF come from the germline V gene (reference sequence). The V end lost 3 bases, the J end lost 8 bases, and 16 bases lay between the germline ends. The CDR3 extends over 14 amino acids. The CDR3 is CATSSTGGGGGYTF. CDR3 DNA: TGTGCCACCAGCAGCACCGGGGGAGGAGGAGGCTACACCTTC.